Reported below is one TCR beta chain. J lost 0 bases, V lost 5 bases, and 5 bases had no gene match. Germline V CDR1 and CDR2: MDHEN, SYDVKM. The CDR3 loop spans 15 amino acids. Both 60 Vbeta primers and 13 Jbeta primers went into the PCR. Here immunoSEQ multiplex PCR was the method, and the copy in TCRdb shows in-frame clones only, minus some. The table has 100,000 or so clones, 60% to 80% seen once. The data were obtained in a study of cytomegalovirus exposure and HLA in healthy donors. The sample was PBMCs. The chain uses TRBV28 and TRBJ2-3, with 7 bases aligning to TRBD2. The sequence derives from a woman aged 18-29 years in good health and CMV-seropositive. The CDR3 region is CASSTLADSTDTQYF. CDR3 coding DNA: TGTGCCAGCAGTACGCTAGCGGATAGCACAGATACGCAGTATTTT.